What follows describes a single TCR beta chain. This specimen comes from a study of blood T cell repertoires in COVID-19. Study-level information: Samples taken during acute and convalescent COVID-19 were collected in the United States, Italy and Spain. T cells, B-cell-depleted T cells, or PBMCs supplied cDNA or gDNA.

Methods used by the authors: Estimated nucleated cell counts came from reference gene primer amplification. The table came from immunoSEQ multiplex PCR; TCRdb's copy has only in-frame clones and leaves some out. D and trimming were read from the DNA, whereas the V and J calls and clone size are those reported in that table. The repertoire holds tens of thousands of clones, with 70% to 90% as singletons. The clonotype originates from a man in his sixties or seventies with active COVID-19. The sample was peripheral blood.

The CDR3 nucleotides are TGCGCCAGCAGTCCCAGCGGGGGGGCCGGGGAGACCCAGTACTTC. It translates to CASSPSGGAGETQYF. The chain has TRBV5-1 and TRBJ2-5; 10 nucleotides agree with TRBD2. CDR1 SGHRS and CDR2 YFSETQ come from the germline V gene. CDR3 size: 15 residues. The trim removed 5 bases at V and 5 bases at J, leaving 9 bases unmatched.